The 26 T cell receptor beta chains reported below all come from one sample, sequenced in a study of shared clonotypes between healthy human individuals. Sequenced by immunoSEQ multiplex PCR; TCRdb stores in-frame clones only, minus some. Of 950,000 to 1,300,000 clones listed, around 76% are singletons. The sample comprised memory CD4+ T cells sorted from blood. Stated subset: CD45RA-negative fraction. These receptors came from a man between 18 and 29 years old in good health.

The genes are TRBV10-1 and TRBJ1-5; TRBD1 is a possible D gene (5 bases). Germline-derived CDR1 and CDR2 are WNHNN and SYGVQD (reference sequence). With 8 bases removed from V and 0 bases from J, the gap between germline ends came to 11 bases. The CDR3 loop spans 14 amino acids. The CDR3 is CASLSRGSNQPQHF. CDR3 nucleotide sequence: TGCGCCAGCCTGTCAAGGGGTAGCAATCAGCCCCAGCATTTT.

The sample holds a few counts of this clone. The rearrangement links TRBV19 to TRBJ1-3; D may be TRBD1 (5 bases). V gave up 7 bases and J gave up 4 bases, with 20 bases separating them. The germline V gene encodes CDR1 LNHDA and CDR2 SQIVND (reference sequence). The CDR3 sequence is 16 residues long. CDR3 in DNA: TGTGCCAGTACCCAACGCGGGGCAGGGCTAGGAAACACCATATATTTT. Amino acid sequence: CASTQRGAGLGNTIYF.

This chain joins TRBV7-2 and TRBJ2-5, with 7 bases that match TRBD2. In germline, CDR1 is SGHTA, CDR2 FQGNSA. V was clipped by 5 bases and J by 4 bases; unmatched bases: 7. This CDR3 contains 14 residues. This CDR3 reads CASSLNGRGETQYF. The DNA of the CDR3 is TGTGCCAGCAGCCTTAATGGGAGGGGAGAGACCCAGTACTTC.

This rearrangement joins TRBV19 to TRBJ2-7; weak D call: TRBD2 (5 bases). Germline values: CDR1 LNHDA, CDR2 SQIVND (reference sequence). The CDR3 totals 12 residues. V was cut by 2 bases and J by 13 bases, with 15 bases left in between. CDR3 residues: CASSITGEPFYF. CDR3 DNA: TGTGCCAGTAGTATAACTGGGGAGCCTTTCTACTTC. The whole variable domain, remainder taken from reference TRBV19 and TRBJ2-7, is DGGITQSPKYLFRKEGQNVTLSCEQNLNHDAMYWYRQDPGQGLRLIYYSQIVNDFQKGDIAEGYSVSREKKESFPLTVTSAQKNPTAFYLCASSITGEPFYFGPGTRLTVT.

V gene TRBV2 combines with J gene TRBJ2-3; weak D call: TRBD2 (5 bases). V was pared by 11 bases and J by 7 bases, with 13 bases between. The CDR3 is 11 residues long. CDR1 and CDR2 (germline): SNHLY, FYNNEI. DNA of the CDR3: TGTGCCGGTGGTGAGGGATATACGCAGTATTTT. Its translation is CAGGEGYTQYF.

The chain joins TRBV29-1 to TRBJ2-1; 8 nucleotides agree with TRBD2. The CDR3 is 15 residues long. The J segment lost 7 bases and the V segment lost 4 bases, leaving 12 bases of the junction unmatched. Germline V gene lookup returns CDR1 SQVTM and CDR2 ANQGSEA. The CDR3: CSVVPGTRFYNEQFF. DNA of the CDR3: TGCAGCGTTGTTCCCGGGACTAGGTTTTATAATGAGCAGTTCTTC.

The chain links TRBV27 to TRBJ1-1; tentatively, D is TRBD1 (5 bases). The ends were cut back, 3 bases at V and 2 bases at J, with 13 bases in the middle. This CDR3 spans 15 amino acids. In germline, CDR1 is MNHEY, CDR2 SMNVEV (reference sequence). CDR3: CASSFIPQGNTEAFF. The DNA of the CDR3 is TGTGCCAGCAGTTTTATTCCGCAGGGAAACACTGAAGCTTTCTTT.

V and J are TRBV10-3 and TRBJ2-7; 10 nucleotides align to TRBD1. The J segment lost 2 bases and the V segment lost 6 bases, leaving 10 bases of the junction unmatched. This CDR3 has 16 amino acids. In germline, CDR1 is ENHRY, CDR2 SYGVKD. CDR3 loop: CAIRTNPGQGTYEQYF. The CDR3, as DNA: TGTGCCATCAGAACCAATCCGGGACAGGGGACCTACGAGCAGTACTTC.

The chain uses TRBV30 and TRBJ2-3; TRBD2 aligns across 11 bases. V lost 3 bases to trimming and J lost 8 bases; unmatched junction nucleotides: 7. CDR3 length equals 14 residues. Germline lookup yields CDR1 GTSNPN and CDR2 SVGIG (reference sequence). CDR3: CAWSVAGGTGTQYF. The CDR3 nucleotides are TGTGCCTGGAGCGTAGCGGGGGGGACGGGTACGCAGTATTTT.

The chain couples TRBV6-1 to TRBJ2-1, with D unclear. This CDR3 has 17 residues. V dropped 3 bases and J dropped 6 bases, with 21 bases sitting between them. Germline assignment: CDR1 MNHNS and CDR2 SASEGT. CDR3 sequence reads: CASSDRPRTATGNEQFF. The DNA of the CDR3 is TGTGCCAGCAGTGACCGTCCTCGGACCGCGACCGGCAATGAGCAGTTCTTC.

This chain uses TRBV7-9 with TRBJ2-7; D unresolved. The CDR3 spans 12 residues. V was clipped by 1 base and J by 6 bases, with 7 bases between them. Germline CDR1 is SEHNR and CDR2 is FQNEAQ (reference sequence). CDR3 region: CASSLVGSEQYF. CDR3 in DNA: TGTGCCAGCAGCTTAGTTGGATCCGAGCAGTACTTC.

The chain recombines TRBV5-1 with TRBJ1-5; the D gene is possibly TRBD1 (6 bases). Trimming removed 2 bases from V and 6 bases from J, with 12 bases in between. The germline gives CDR1 SGHRS, CDR2 YFSETQ. The CDR3 spans 14 residues. In DNA form, the CDR3 reads TGCGCCAGCAGCTTTTCCGGGGGCGTTCAGCCCCAGCATTTT. Amino acid sequence: CASSFSGGVQPQHF.

J is TRBJ2-3 and V is TRBV27; 7 bases align to TRBD2. Per the germline V gene, CDR1 is MNHEY and CDR2 is SMNVEV (reference sequence). J gave up 6 bases and V 6 bases, and 18 bases lay outside the gene matches. This CDR3 has 17 residues. This CDR3 reads CASRSLGGGLVGDTQYF. CDR3 nucleotides: TGTGCCAGCAGGTCCCTGGGGGGAGGACTAGTTGGGGATACGCAGTATTTT.

The chain carries TRBV30 and TRBJ2-2; D remains ambiguous. This CDR3 has 12 residues. Germline loops: CDR1 GTSNPN, CDR2 SVGIG (reference sequence). Trimming left V 4 bases short and J 5 bases short, with 8 bases between. The CDR3: CAWTSPTGELFF. The DNA for the CDR3 is TGTGCCTGGACCTCCCCGACCGGGGAGCTGTTTTTT.

The chain links TRBV5-1 to TRBJ2-2, with a weak D call TRBD2 (6 bases). V was clipped by 5 bases and J by 3 bases, with 17 bases between them. The germline V gene has CDR1 SGHRS and CDR2 YFSETQ. CDR3 size: 16 residues. The CDR3 loop is CASSQRGGSDTGELFF. The CDR3 DNA is TGCGCCAGCAGTCAGAGGGGAGGTTCGGACACCGGGGAGCTGTTTTTT.

This clone was seen only a few times. The rearrangement uses TRBV4-1 and TRBJ1-4; no clear D gene. CDR3 length: 15 residues. From germline, CDR1 is MGHRA and CDR2 YSYEKL. Trimming removed 2 bases from V and 4 bases from J, with 11 bases in between. The CDR3 sequence: CASSQSPGNNEKLFF. CDR3 DNA: TGCGCCAGCAGCCAAAGCCCGGGGAATAATGAAAAACTGTTTTTT.

The genes are TRBV18 and TRBJ2-7; D remains ambiguous. Germline loops: CDR1 KGHSH, CDR2 LQKENI. V lost 0 bases and J 4 bases, leaving 10 bases between the germline ends. The CDR3 is 14 amino acids. CDR3 sequence reads: CASSPPVSGYEQYF. In DNA form, the CDR3 reads TGTGCCAGCTCACCACCGGTATCCGGATACGAGCAGTACTTC.

This chain links TRBV7-2 with TRBJ2-5; TRBD1 agrees at 8 bases. The germline gives CDR1 SGHTA, CDR2 FQGNSA. This CDR3 comprises 15 residues. Trimming removed 1 base from V and 4 bases from J; junction bases left unmatched: 5. The CDR3 coding sequence is TGTGCCAGCAGCTTAGGGGGACAGGCGCGAGAGACCCAGTACTTC. It codes for CASSLGGQARETQYF.

The chain's CDR3 is CASSLGGMNTEAFF. DNA for the CDR3: TGTGCCAGCAGCTTGGGGGGCATGAACACTGAAGCTTTCTTT. The chain carries TRBV6-5 and TRBJ1-1, with D possibly TRBD1 on 6 matching bases. V was pared by 6 bases and J by 0 bases, with 11 bases between. Germline V lookup: CDR1 MNHEY, CDR2 SVGAGI. The CDR3 totals 14 residues.

The rearrangement uses TRBV30 and TRBJ2-3, with TRBD2 identical over 10 bases. Losses at the gene ends were 3 bases for V and 0 bases for J; bases not matched to a gene: 0. The germline CDR1 and CDR2 sequences are GTSNPN and SVGIG (reference sequence). The length of the CDR3 is 14 residues. Written as DNA, the CDR3 is TGTGCCTGGAGGGGACTAGCGAGCACAGATACGCAGTATTTT. Residues: CAWRGLASTDTQYF. The full variable domain, rest sourced from reference TRBV30 and TRBJ2-3, is SQTIHQWPATLVQPVGSPLSLECTVEGTSNPNLYWYRQAAGRGLQLLFYSVGIGQISSEVPQNLSASRPQDRQFILSSKKLLLSDSGFYLCAWRGLASTDTQYFGPGTRLTVL.

This clone was observed many times. V gene TRBV5-6 combines with J gene TRBJ2-7, with D maybe TRBD2 (5 bases). Trimming cost V 4 bases and J 0 bases, with 17 bases left between them. The CDR3 runs to 16 residues. Germline CDR1 is SGHDT and CDR2 is YYEEEE. CDR3 nucleotide sequence: TGTGCCAGCAGCCGGCCGGGGTCAGTTAACTCCTACGAGCAGTACTTC. This encodes CASSRPGSVNSYEQYF. The variable domain in full, completed from reference TRBV5-6 and TRBJ2-7, reads DAGVTQSPTHLIKTRGQQVTLRCSPKSGHDTVSWYQQALGQGPQFIFQYYEEEERQRGNFPDRFSGHQFPNYSSELNVNALLLGDSALYLCASSRPGSVNSYEQYFGPGTRLTVT.

Comments on this clone: This specimen includes other DNA sequences encoding the same CDR3. The chain is built from TRBV11-2 and TRBJ2-5; D unclear. The length of the CDR3 is 13 residues. V was shortened by 1 base and J by 4 bases, with 7 bases between the two germline ends. In germline, CDR1 is SGHAT, CDR2 FQNNGV. CDR3: CASSLGLVETQYF. The CDR3 DNA follows: TGTGCCAGCAGCTTAGGGTTAGTAGAGACCCAGTACTTC.

The chain links TRBV5-6 to TRBJ1-1, with D hard to call. There are 12 residues in the CDR3. Per germline, CDR1 SGHDT and CDR2 YYEEEE. V lost 4 bases and J lost 4, with 8 bases in between. In DNA, the CDR3 is TGTGCCAGCAGCCGTGACGTCACTGAAGCTTTCTTT. This translates into CASSRDVTEAFF.

Concerning this clone: Other DNA sequences within the sample encode an identical CDR3. The V call is TRBV5-1, the J call TRBJ1-2; 10 positions agree with TRBD1. The CDR3 length is 15 residues. The V gene end was trimmed by 3 bases and the J gene end by 4 bases; junction bases not matched to a gene: 6. Germline V CDR1 and CDR2: SGHRS, YFSETQ. CDR3: CASSSRQGATYGYTF. As DNA, the CDR3 is TGCGCCAGCAGCTCGCGACAGGGGGCAACCTATGGCTACACCTTC.

The rearrangement links TRBV9 to TRBJ2-1; TRBD2 aligns across 11 bases. V lost 2 bases and J lost 6; bases outside the gene matches: 1. The germline V gene encodes CDR1 SGDLS and CDR2 YYNGEE. The CDR3 totals 14 residues. The CDR3 DNA reads TGTGCCAGCAGCGTGGGACTAGCGGTCAATGAGCAGTTCTTC. Translated: CASSVGLAVNEQFF. Supplemented by reference TRBV9 and TRBJ2-1, the full variable domain reads DSGVTQTPKHLITATGQRVTLRCSPRSGDLSVYWYQQSLDQGLQFLIQYYNGEERAKGNILERFSAQQFPDLHSELNLSSLELGDSALYFCASSVGLAVNEQFFGPGTRLTVL.

This clone was seen a single time. Other DNA sequences in this sample translate to the same CDR3. J is TRBJ2-1 and V is TRBV5-6; D is undetermined. The CDR3 loop spans 12 amino acids. V lost 0 bases, J lost 8 bases, and 6 bases lay in between. Germline CDR1 reads SGHDT; CDR2 reads YYEEEE. The CDR3 reads CASSLGGDEQFF. The CDR3 DNA reads as TGTGCCAGCAGCTTGGGGGGTGATGAGCAGTTCTTC.